This T cell receptor beta chain comes out of a study of blood T cell repertoires in COVID-19. The overall study: Samples of COVID-19 (acute and convalescent) were obtained from the United States, Italy and Spain. Sources were T cells, B-cell-depleted T cells, or PBMCs; the material itself was cDNA or gDNA.

CDR3 length equals 15 residues. CDR1 and CDR2 from the germline V gene are SGHNT and YYREEE (reference sequence). The trim removed 0 bases at V and 5 bases at J, leaving 3 bases unmatched. Authors' analysis steps: From reference gene primer amplification, estimates of nucleated cell counts were derived. Method: immunoSEQ multiplex PCR; TCRdb's copy keeps in-frame clones and lacks some. The V and J calls and clone size come from that table; D and trimming were worked out from the DNA. The table shows 310,000 or so clones, with 80% to 95% occurring only once. This clone was detected only once. Membership in each cohort depended on participant-reported clinical history.

The sequenced sample was PBMCs or T cells enriched from blood (not recorded which). This chain links TRBV5-4 with TRBJ2-1; 9 bases match TRBD2. The TCR was taken from a young woman who had recovered from COVID-19. In DNA form, the CDR3 reads TGTGCCAGCAGCTTGGTAGCGGGAGAAAACAATGAGCAGTTCTTC. The encoded protein is CASSLVAGENNEQFF.